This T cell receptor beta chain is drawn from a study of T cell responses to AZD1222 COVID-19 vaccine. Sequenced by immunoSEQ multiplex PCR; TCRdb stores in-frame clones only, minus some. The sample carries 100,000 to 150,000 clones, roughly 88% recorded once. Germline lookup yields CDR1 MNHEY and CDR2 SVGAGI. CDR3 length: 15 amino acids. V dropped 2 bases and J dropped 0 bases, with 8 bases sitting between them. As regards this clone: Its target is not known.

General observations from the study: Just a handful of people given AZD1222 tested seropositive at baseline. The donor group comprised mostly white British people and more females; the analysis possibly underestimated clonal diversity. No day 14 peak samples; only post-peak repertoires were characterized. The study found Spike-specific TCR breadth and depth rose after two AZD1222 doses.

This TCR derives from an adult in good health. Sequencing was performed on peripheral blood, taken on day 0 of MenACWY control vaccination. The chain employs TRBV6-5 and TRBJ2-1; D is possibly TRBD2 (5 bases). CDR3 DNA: TGTGCCAGCAGTTACGAGGGAAGCTCCTACAATGAGCAGTTCTTC. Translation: CASSYEGSSYNEQFF.